The entry below describes one TCR beta chain. The target antigen is unknown. The data stem from a study of cytomegalovirus exposure and HLA in healthy donors. Overall study results and limits: It was only CMV serostatus that was available as immune exposure information.

V was clipped by 4 bases and J by 5 bases, with 21 bases between them. This CDR3 has 16 amino acids. Germline CDR1 SGHTS, CDR2 YDEGEE. Use of 60 Vbeta and 13 Jbeta primers characterized the PCR. This table comes from immunoSEQ multiplex PCR, and its TCRdb copy is limited to in-frame clones, with some not included. The sample shows about 190,000 clones, 70% to 80% of them seen only once. This sequence originates from a woman aged 25 to 39 in good health and CMV-seropositive. The chain is built from TRBV5-8 and TRBJ1-1, with D possibly TRBD1 on 6 matching bases. Sequenced material: PBMCs. The CDR3 DNA reads TGTGCCAGCAGCCACAGGACAGCCTCTTGGGGAACTGAAGCTTTCTTT. Residues: CASSHRTASWGTEAFF.